The 8 T cell receptor beta chains below were found in one sample sequenced in a study of CD8+CD57+ T cells in acquired aplastic anemia. TCR beta VDJ and CDR3 were profiled, and genomic DNA was the template. TCRdb called the reads again in MiXCR, with one record for every CDR3 protein. The data show 90,000 to 130,000 distinct CDR3 sequences, with approximately 49% seen just once and under 35% held by the top ten. The specimen sequenced was sorted CD4+, CD8+, or CD8+CD57+ T cells (not recorded which) from PBMCs. These receptors were collected from a human donor in good health, serving as a control.

V and J are TRBV11-2 and TRBJ2-1; 14 bases are shared with TRBD2. The DNA end is more similar to TRBJ2-7, so the J call may be wrong. The CDR3 loop spans 15 amino acids. Germline lookup yields CDR1 SGHAT and CDR2 FQNNGV. CDR3 DNA: TGTGCCAGCAGCTTTGGGGGACTAGCGGGAGACGAGCAGTACTTC. Its protein product is CASSFGGLAGDEQYF.

Ten or more counts support this clonotype. V and J are TRBV4-3 and TRBJ2-7, with 9 bases fitting TRBD2. V shed 0 bases and J 5 bases; nucleotides not matched to a gene: 5. This CDR3 is built from 15 residues. Germline V gene lookup returns CDR1 LGHNA and CDR2 YSLEER. CDR3 bases: TGCGCCAGCAGCCAAGATAGCGGGGGTGGGAACGAGCAGTACTTC. Translated, it gives CASSQDSGGGNEQYF.

The rearrangement uses TRBV9 and TRBJ1-2; TRBD1 might be the D (5 bases). The ends were cut back, 7 bases at V and 8 bases at J, with 18 bases in the middle. Germline V CDR1 and CDR2: SGDLS, YYNGEE. The CDR3 covers 13 residues. The CDR3 loop is CASSVTPGEGYTF. The DNA for the CDR3 is TGTGCCAGCTCGGTAACACCGGGGGAAGGCTACACCTTC. Using reference TRBV9 and TRBJ1-2 for the parts outside the CDR3, the full variable domain is DSGVTQTPKHLITATGQRVTLRCSPRSGDLSVYWYQQSLDQGLQFLIQYYNGEERAKGNILERFSAQQFPDLHSELNLSSLELGDSALYFCASSVTPGEGYTFGSGTRLTVV.

The genes are TRBV10-3 and TRBJ2-1, with D unresolved. CDR1 is ENHRY and CDR2 is SYGVKD in the germline V gene. Trimming removed 3 bases from V and 2 bases from J, with 11 bases in between. The CDR3 is 15 residues long. The CDR3 DNA reads TGTGCCATCAGTGATGGCGAGCAGGCCTACAATGAGCAGTTCTTC. Translation gives CAISDGEQAYNEQFF.

The genes are TRBV24-1 and TRBJ2-7, with 7 bases lining up with TRBD1. Germline V lookup: CDR1 KGHDR, CDR2 SFDVKD. J gave up 4 bases and V 4 bases, and 15 bases lay outside the gene matches. This CDR3 region has 17 residues. The DNA for the CDR3 is TGTGCCACCAGTGACCAGCAACGGGACAGCCAAATGTACGAGCAGTACTTC. Encoded protein: CATSDQQRDSQMYEQYF.

The chain uses TRBV25-1 and TRBJ2-7; 8 bases map to TRBD2. The CDR3 contains 18 residues. Germline V gives CDR1 MGHDK, CDR2 SYGVNS. V shed 10 bases, J shed 0 bases, and the junction held 20 bases outside the gene matches. CDR3 in amino acids: CAIGAVVAGIPSSYEQYF. The CDR3 coding sequence is TGTGCCATCGGGGCGGTGGTAGCGGGGATCCCTAGCTCCTACGAGCAGTACTTC.

The chain carries TRBV10-3 and TRBJ1-6, with TRBD1 matching over 9 bases. The CDR3 extends over 13 amino acids. J gave up 9 bases and V 4 bases, and 1 base lay outside the gene matches. CDR1 ENHRY and CDR2 SYGVKD come from the germline V gene. CDR3 bases: TGTGCCATCAGTGGACAGGGGGGTTCACCCCTCCACTTT. This translates into CAISGQGGSPLHF.

This clonotype has only a few counts. The rearrangement joins TRBV10-3 to TRBJ1-5; 7 positions match TRBD1. From germline, CDR1 is ENHRY and CDR2 SYGVKD. The CDR3 is made up of 15 amino acids. The CDR3 protein is CATTRGTADNQPQHF. CDR3 bases: TGTGCGACGACGCGAGGGACAGCAGACAATCAGCCCCAGCATTTT.